This T cell receptor beta chain was sequenced for a study of blood T cell repertoires in COVID-19. Germline CDR1 and CDR2: DFQATT and SNEGSKA (reference sequence). J gave up 5 bases and V 3 bases, and 12 bases lay outside the gene matches. The CDR3 is 15 amino acids. Under the authors' procedure: Reference gene primer amplification yielded estimated nucleated cell counts. This table comes from immunoSEQ multiplex PCR, and its TCRdb copy is limited to in-frame clones, with some not included. V and J calls and clone size follow that table, whereas D and trimming were derived from the DNA. The table has about 300,000 clones, around 88% seen once.

Material: peripheral blood. This chain connects TRBV20-1 to TRBJ2-5; 7 positions match TRBD1. The receptor was isolated from a woman in her 30s with COVID-19, enrolled during active disease. In DNA form, the CDR3 reads TGCAGTGCTAGTGGGGGCACAGGGGTCGGCGAGACCCAGTACTTC. Translation gives CSASGGTGVGETQYF.